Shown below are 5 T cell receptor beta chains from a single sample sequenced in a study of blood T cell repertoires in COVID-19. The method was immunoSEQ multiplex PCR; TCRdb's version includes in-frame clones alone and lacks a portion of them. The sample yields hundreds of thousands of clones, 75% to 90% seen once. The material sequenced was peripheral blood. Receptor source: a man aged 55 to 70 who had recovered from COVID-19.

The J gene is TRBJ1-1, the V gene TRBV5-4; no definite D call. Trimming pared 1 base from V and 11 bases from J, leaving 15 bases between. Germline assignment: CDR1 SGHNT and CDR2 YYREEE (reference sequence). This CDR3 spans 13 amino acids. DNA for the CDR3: TGTGCCAGCAGCTTGACCGATCGTAGTCTGGCTTTCTTT. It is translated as CASSLTDRSLAFF.

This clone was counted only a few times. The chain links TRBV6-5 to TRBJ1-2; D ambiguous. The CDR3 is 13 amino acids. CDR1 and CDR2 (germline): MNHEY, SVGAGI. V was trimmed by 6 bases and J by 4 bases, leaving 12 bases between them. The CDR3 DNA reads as TGTGCCAGCAGGGGCACCTCGACCTATGGCTACACCTTC. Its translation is CASRGTSTYGYTF.

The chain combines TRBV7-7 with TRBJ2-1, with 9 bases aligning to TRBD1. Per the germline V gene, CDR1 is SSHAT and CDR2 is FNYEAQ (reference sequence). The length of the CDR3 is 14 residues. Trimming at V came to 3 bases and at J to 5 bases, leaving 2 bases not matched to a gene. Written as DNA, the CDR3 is TGTGCCAGCAGCTTGGACAGGGGAGACAATGAGCAGTTCTTC. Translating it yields CASSLDRGDNEQFF. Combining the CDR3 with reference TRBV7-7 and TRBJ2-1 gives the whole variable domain GAGVSQSPRYKVTKRGQDVTLRCDPISSHATLYWYQQALGQGPEFLTYFNYEAQPDKSGLPSDRFSAERPEGSISTLTIQRTEQRDSAMYRCASSLDRGDNEQFFGPGTRLTVL.

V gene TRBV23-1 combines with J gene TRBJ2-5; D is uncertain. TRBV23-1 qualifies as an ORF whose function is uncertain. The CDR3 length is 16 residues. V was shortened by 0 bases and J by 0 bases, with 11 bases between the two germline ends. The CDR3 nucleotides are TGCGCCAGCAGTCAATCGGTGTGGCCAGACCAAGAGACCCAGTACTTC. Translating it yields CASSQSVWPDQETQYF.

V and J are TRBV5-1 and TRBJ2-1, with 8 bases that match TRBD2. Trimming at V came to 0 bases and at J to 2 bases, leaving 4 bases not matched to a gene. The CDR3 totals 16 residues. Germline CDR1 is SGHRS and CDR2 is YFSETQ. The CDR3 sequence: CASSLDPGGPYNEQFF. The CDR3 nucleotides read TGCGCCAGCAGCTTGGACCCGGGGGGGCCCTACAATGAGCAGTTCTTC.